Each of the 18 T cell receptor beta chains below was sequenced from the same sample in a study of identical twins (dated by TCRdb to the mid-2010s). Library generation was performed with 5' RACE. TCRdb shows the sequencer as Illumina HiSeq 2000. Starting from the raw public reads, TCRdb applied fastp trimming at Q25, assembled clones with MiXCR and retained in-frame beta chains. Here each entry gathers all rows of one CDR3 protein and keeps the most common genes and DNA. For this sample there are 700,000 to 950,000 distinct CDR3 sequences; around 12% appear just once. Around 1.5% of the sample goes to the ten largest clones. The same data also contributed to another study, on yellow fever vaccine responses in identical twins.

Material for sequencing was PBMCs. The receptors come from a young woman in good health.

This chain uses TRBV7-3 with TRBJ1-1; D is uncertain. CDR3 length equals 15 residues. V lost 2 bases, J lost 0 bases, and 10 bases lay in between. Germline assignment: CDR1 SGHTA and CDR2 FQGTGA. For the CDR3, the DNA is TGTGCCAGCAGCTTAGAGGGCTTAATGAACACTGAAGCTTTCTTT. This sequence encodes CASSLEGLMNTEAFF.

There are a few counts of this clonotype. The genes are TRBV29-1 and TRBJ2-1; TRBD2 matches 8 bases. CDR1 SQVTM and CDR2 ANQGSEA come from the germline V gene. J lost 6 bases, V lost 7 bases, and 11 bases had no gene match. The CDR3 is made up of 14 amino acids. CDR3 coding DNA: TGCAGCGCCAGACAGCGGGAGCAGGGCAATGAGCAGTTCTTC. Translated, it gives CSARQREQGNEQFF.

The rearrangement joins TRBV20-1 to TRBJ2-1, with unresolved D. The germline V gene has CDR1 DFQATT and CDR2 SNEGSKA (reference sequence). Trimming took 0 bases from V and 0 from J, leaving 9 bases between them. This CDR3 spans 15 amino acids. CDR3 sequence: CSARDFGRSYNEQFF. The CDR3 DNA reads as TGCAGTGCTAGAGATTTCGGCCGCTCCTACAATGAGCAGTTCTTC.

In this sample, this clonotype turned up many times. J is TRBJ2-1 and V is TRBV6-5; tentatively, D is TRBD1 or TRBD2 (5 bases each). Germline V CDR1 and CDR2: MNHEY, SVGAGI. V gave up 0 bases and J gave up 9 bases, with 12 bases separating them. The CDR3 extends over 14 amino acids. The CDR3 coding sequence is TGTGCCAGCAGTTACTCGGGGTGGGACGGTGAGCAGTTCTTC. It yields the protein CASSYSGWDGEQFF.

V usage is TRBV10-3 and J usage is TRBJ2-7; the D is unclear. This CDR3 has 13 residues. CDR1 and CDR2 (germline): ENHRY, SYGVKD. Trimming removed 0 bases at V and 3 bases at J, with 6 bases between. The CDR3 coding sequence is TGTGCCATCAGTGAGTCAGGTAACTACGAGCAGTACGTC. It yields the protein CAISESGNYEQYV.

This clonotype was observed many times. The V call is TRBV7-7, the J call TRBJ2-3, with D possibly being TRBD2 (6 bases). Germline assignment: CDR1 SSHAT and CDR2 FNYEAQ (reference sequence). The length of the CDR3 is 15 residues. V lost 3 bases to trimming and J lost 6 bases, with 16 bases between them. The CDR3 region is CASSFSGGERDTQYF. The CDR3 region has the DNA TGTGCCAGCAGCTTTAGCGGAGGAGAAAGGGATACGCAGTATTTT.

J is TRBJ2-4 and V is TRBV12-3 or TRBV12-4; D perhaps matches TRBD1 (6 bases). This CDR3 has 16 amino acids. V was clipped by 6 bases and J by 7 bases, with 22 bases between them. The CDR3 loop reads CASSPEGGVAVNIQYF. CDR3 DNA sequence: TGTGCCAGCAGCCCCGAAGGGGGTGTTGCTGTTAACATTCAGTACTTC.

V is TRBV6-1 and J is TRBJ1-1; D remains unclear. In germline, CDR1 is MNHNS, CDR2 SASEGT. Trimming took off 6 bases at V and 3 bases at J, with 8 bases between the two ends. The CDR3 is 12 residues long. The CDR3 region is CASSSSYTEAFF. In DNA, the CDR3 is TGTGCCAGCAGCTCGAGTTACACTGAAGCTTTCTTT.

The V gene is TRBV7-8, the J gene TRBJ2-7; D is uncertain. Germline assignment: CDR1 SGHVS and CDR2 FQNEAQ. This CDR3 has 12 residues. V dropped 2 bases and J dropped 5 bases, with 7 bases sitting between them. CDR3 loop: CASSLFLNEQYV. CDR3 DNA sequence: TGTGCCAGCAGCTTATTTCTGAACGAGCAGTACGTC.

This rearrangement joins TRBV24-1 to TRBJ1-2; no firm D call. With 4 bases removed from V and 9 bases from J, the gap between germline ends came to 14 bases. Germline lookup yields CDR1 KGHDR and CDR2 SFDVKD. This CDR3 comprises 13 residues. The CDR3 DNA reads as TGTGCCACCAGTGACCGACGGGCCGGGAGCTACACCTTC. It specifies CATSDRRAGSYTF.

This clonotype was seen only a few times. The V gene is TRBV10-3, the J gene TRBJ2-7; 7 positions agree with TRBD1. CDR3 size: 16 residues. Germline-derived CDR1 and CDR2 are ENHRY and SYGVKD. V shed 0 bases and J 7 bases; nucleotides not matched to a gene: 12. CDR3 sequence: CAISESTYRGPMEQYF. The CDR3 DNA reads TGTGCCATCAGTGAGTCGACATACAGGGGTCCCATGGAGCAGTACTTC.

V and J are TRBV7-9 and TRBJ1-6; D remains ambiguous. The V and J ends lost 4 bases and 4 bases respectively, with 5 bases between them. Per germline, CDR1 SEHNR and CDR2 FQNEAQ (reference sequence). The CDR3 is made up of 13 amino acids. In DNA form, the CDR3 reads TGTGCCAGCAGCTCGGTGTATAATTCACCCCTCCACTTT. The encoded protein is CASSSVYNSPLHF. The variable domain in full, completed from reference TRBV7-9 and TRBJ1-6, reads DTGVSQNPRHKITKRGQNVTFRCDPISEHNRLYWYRQTLGQGPEFLTYFQNEAQLEKSRLLSDRFSAERPKGSFSTLEIQRTEQGDSAMYLCASSSVYNSPLHFGNGTRLTVT.

In its sample, this clonotype was seen a few times. This chain joins TRBV7-2 and TRBJ2-5; D is perhaps TRBD1 or TRBD2 (6 bases each). V lost 5 bases, J lost 5 bases, and 15 bases lay in between. The CDR3 contains 14 residues. Germline V gives CDR1 SGHTA, CDR2 FQGNSA. The CDR3, as DNA: TGTGCCAGCAGCCGAAGGGGGGCAGGGGAGACCCAGTACTTC. Its translation is CASSRRGAGETQYF.

This clonotype was seen a few times. One base away lies a much larger clone, so this may be a sequencing read error. The chain links TRBV20-1 to TRBJ2-2, with TRBD2 matching over 12 bases. Germline CDR1 and CDR2: DFQATT and SNEGSKA (reference sequence). This CDR3 spans 19 amino acids. The CDR3 is CCATTNLAGGPLVMGELFF. The DNA for the CDR3 is TGCTGTGCCACCACCAATCTAGCGGGAGGGCCTTTGGTAATGGGGGAGCTGTTTTTT.

This clonotype was detected ten times or more. The chain combines TRBV9 with TRBJ1-1; the match to TRBD1 covers 7 bases. Trimming took 3 bases from V and 8 from J; bases not matched to a gene: 7. The CDR3 is made up of 13 amino acids. Germline assignment: CDR1 SGDLS and CDR2 YYNGEE. CDR3 in amino acids: CASSATGLKEAFF. The CDR3 nucleotides read TGTGCCAGCAGCGCGACAGGGTTGAAAGAAGCTTTCTTT.

This clonotype has a handful of counts. The chain combines TRBV20-1 with TRBJ1-6; weak D call: TRBD1 (6 bases). The germline V and J ends were trimmed by 6 bases and 7 bases, with 25 bases remaining between them. The CDR3 has 17 residues. Germline V gene lookup returns CDR1 DFQATT and CDR2 SNEGSKA (reference sequence). The CDR3 spells CSARHTRSTGTNSPLHF. CDR3 DNA: TGCAGTGCCAGACACACACGATCCACAGGGACCAATTCACCCCTCCACTTT.

The V gene is TRBV12-3 or TRBV12-4, the J gene TRBJ2-3; D remains unclear. This CDR3 region has 15 residues. Trimming left V 4 bases short and J 1 base short, with 12 bases between. CDR3 DNA: TGTGCCAGCAGTTCCGAGCTTCAAGGCACAGATACGCAGTATTTT. Translating it yields CASSSELQGTDTQYF.

This clonotype came up a few times. CDR3 amino acids: CASSFRSGLKSEQYF. The CDR3 DNA is TGCGCCAGCAGCTTTCGTAGCGGACTCAAGTCGGAGCAGTACTTC. The chain couples TRBV5-1 to TRBJ2-7; maybe TRBD2 (6 bases). The CDR3 is 15 amino acids. Germline CDR1 and CDR2: SGHRS and YFSETQ. With 2 bases removed from V and 7 bases from J, the gap between germline ends came to 19 bases.